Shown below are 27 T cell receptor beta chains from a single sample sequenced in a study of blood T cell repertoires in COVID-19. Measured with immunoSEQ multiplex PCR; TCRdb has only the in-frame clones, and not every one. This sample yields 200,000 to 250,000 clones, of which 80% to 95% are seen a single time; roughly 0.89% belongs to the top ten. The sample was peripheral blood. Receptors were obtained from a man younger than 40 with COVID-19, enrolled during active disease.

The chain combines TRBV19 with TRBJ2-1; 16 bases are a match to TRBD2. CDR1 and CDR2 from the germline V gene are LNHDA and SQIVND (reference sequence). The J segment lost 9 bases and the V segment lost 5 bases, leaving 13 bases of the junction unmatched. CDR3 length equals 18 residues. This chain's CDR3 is CASSPGLAGGATSGEQFF. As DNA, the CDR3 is TGTGCCAGTAGTCCGGGACTAGCGGGGGGGGCGACAAGTGGTGAGCAGTTCTTC.

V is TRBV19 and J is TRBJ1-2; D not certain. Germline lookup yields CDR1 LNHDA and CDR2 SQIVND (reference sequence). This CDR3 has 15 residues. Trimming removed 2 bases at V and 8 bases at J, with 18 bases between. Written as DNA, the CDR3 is TGTGCCAGTAGTATACCGGCGGATAACTATCACGGCTACACCTTC. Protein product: CASSIPADNYHGYTF.

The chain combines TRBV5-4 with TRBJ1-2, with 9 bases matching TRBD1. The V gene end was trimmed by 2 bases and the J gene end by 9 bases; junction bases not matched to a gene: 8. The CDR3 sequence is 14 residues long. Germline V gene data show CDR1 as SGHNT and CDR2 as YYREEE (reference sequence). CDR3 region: CASSFGDRAGSYTF. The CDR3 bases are TGTGCCAGCAGCTTTGGGGACAGGGCGGGGAGCTACACCTTC.

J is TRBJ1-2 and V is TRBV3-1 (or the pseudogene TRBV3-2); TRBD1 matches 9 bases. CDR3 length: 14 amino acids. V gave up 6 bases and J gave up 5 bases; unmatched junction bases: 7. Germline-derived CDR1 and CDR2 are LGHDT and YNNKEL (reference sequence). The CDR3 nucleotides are TGTGCCAGCAGTACTGACAGGGGGGTATATGGCTACACCTTC. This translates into CASSTDRGVYGYTF.

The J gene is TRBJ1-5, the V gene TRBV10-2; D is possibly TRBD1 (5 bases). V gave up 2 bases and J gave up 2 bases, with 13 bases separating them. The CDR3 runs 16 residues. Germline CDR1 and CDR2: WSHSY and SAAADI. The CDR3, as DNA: TGCGCCAGCAGTGAGAGGGGAAGGGGCGGCAATCAGCCCCAGCATTTT. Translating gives CASSERGRGGNQPQHF.

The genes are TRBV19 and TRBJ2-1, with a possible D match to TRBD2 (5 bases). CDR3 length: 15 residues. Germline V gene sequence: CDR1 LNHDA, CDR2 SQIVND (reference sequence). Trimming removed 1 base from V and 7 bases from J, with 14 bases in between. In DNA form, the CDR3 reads TGTGCCAGTAGTATAGGAGACGGACTCGGGAATGAGCAGTTCTTC. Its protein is CASSIGDGLGNEQFF.

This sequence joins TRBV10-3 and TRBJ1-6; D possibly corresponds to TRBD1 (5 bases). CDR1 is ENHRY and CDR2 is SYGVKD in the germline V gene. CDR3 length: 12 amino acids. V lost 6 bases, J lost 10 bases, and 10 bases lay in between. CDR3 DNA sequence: TGTGCCATCAGGGGGGGAGAATCACCCCTCCACTTT. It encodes CAIRGGESPLHF.

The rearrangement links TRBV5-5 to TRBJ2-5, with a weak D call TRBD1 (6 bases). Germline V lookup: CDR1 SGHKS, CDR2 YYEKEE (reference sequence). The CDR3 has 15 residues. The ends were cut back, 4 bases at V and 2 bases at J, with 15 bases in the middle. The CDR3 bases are TGTGCCAGCAGCCTCGGACAGTCTTCACAAGAGACCCAGTACTTC. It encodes CASSLGQSSQETQYF.

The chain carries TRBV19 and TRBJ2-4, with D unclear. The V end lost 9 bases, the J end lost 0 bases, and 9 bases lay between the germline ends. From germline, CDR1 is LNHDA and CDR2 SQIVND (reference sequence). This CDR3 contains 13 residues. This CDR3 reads CASTEIAKNIQYF. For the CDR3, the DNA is TGTGCCAGCACAGAGATAGCCAAAAACATTCAGTACTTC. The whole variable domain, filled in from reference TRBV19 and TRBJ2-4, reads DGGITQSPKYLFRKEGQNVTLSCEQNLNHDAMYWYRQDPGQGLRLIYYSQIVNDFQKGDIAEGYSVSREKKESFPLTVTSAQKNPTAFYLCASTEIAKNIQYFGAGTRLSVL.

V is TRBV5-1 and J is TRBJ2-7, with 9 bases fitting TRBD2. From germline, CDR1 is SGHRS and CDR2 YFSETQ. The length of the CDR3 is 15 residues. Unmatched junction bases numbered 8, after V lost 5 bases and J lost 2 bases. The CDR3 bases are TGCGCCAGCAGTCGGACTAGCGCAATGACCTACGAGCAGTACTTC. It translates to CASSRTSAMTYEQYF.

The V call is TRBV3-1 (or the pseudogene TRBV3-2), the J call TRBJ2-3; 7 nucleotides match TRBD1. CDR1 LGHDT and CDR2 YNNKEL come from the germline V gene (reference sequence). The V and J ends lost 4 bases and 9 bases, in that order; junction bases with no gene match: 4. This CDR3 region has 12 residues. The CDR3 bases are TGTGCCAGCAGCCTGACAGGGAACACGCAGTATTTT. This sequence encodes CASSLTGNTQYF.

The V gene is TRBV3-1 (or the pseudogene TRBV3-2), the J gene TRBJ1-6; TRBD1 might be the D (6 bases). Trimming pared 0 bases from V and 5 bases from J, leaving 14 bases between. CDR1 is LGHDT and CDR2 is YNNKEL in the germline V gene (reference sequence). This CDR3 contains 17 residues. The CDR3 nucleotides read TGTGCCAGCAGCCAAGATACTAGGACAGACGATAATTCACCCCTCCACTTT. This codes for CASSQDTRTDDNSPLHF.

CDR3 amino acids: CASSQGTGGAGQPQHF. The DNA for the CDR3 is TGTGCCAGCAGCCAAGGGACAGGGGGCGCAGGTCAGCCCCAGCATTTT. This chain links TRBV3-1 (or the pseudogene TRBV3-2) with TRBJ1-5; TRBD1 matches 11 bases. This CDR3 is built from 16 residues. After removal of 1 base from V and 6 bases from J, the junction contained 5 bases not matched to a gene. Germline-derived CDR1 and CDR2 are LGHDT and YNNKEL (reference sequence).

CDR3 DNA sequence: TGTGCCAGCTCACCCCCCGTCGGCTCTGGAAACACCATATATTTT. Its translation: CASSPPVGSGNTIYF. This chain joins TRBV18 and TRBJ1-3; the D is unclear. Germline loops: CDR1 KGHSH, CDR2 LQKENI. CDR3 length equals 15 residues. With 3 bases removed from V and 0 bases from J, the gap between germline ends came to 9 bases.

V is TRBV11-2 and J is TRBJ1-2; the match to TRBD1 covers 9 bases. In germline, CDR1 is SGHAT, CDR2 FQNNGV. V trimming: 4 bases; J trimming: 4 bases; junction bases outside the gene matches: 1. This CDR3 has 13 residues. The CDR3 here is CASSSGQGYGYTF. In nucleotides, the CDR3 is TGTGCCAGCAGCTCGGGACAGGGCTATGGCTACACCTTC.

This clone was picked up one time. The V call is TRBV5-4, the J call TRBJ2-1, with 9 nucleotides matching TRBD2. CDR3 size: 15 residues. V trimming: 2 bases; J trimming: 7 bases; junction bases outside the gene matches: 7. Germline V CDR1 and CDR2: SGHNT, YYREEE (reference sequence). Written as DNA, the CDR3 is TGTGCCAGCAGCTTTCGAGCGGGGGGAAGAAATGAGCAGTTCTTC. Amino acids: CASSFRAGGRNEQFF.

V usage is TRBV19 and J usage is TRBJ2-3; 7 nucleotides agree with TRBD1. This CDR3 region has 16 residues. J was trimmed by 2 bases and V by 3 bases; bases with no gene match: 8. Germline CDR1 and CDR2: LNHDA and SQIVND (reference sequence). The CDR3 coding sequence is TGTGCCAGTAGTATTCAGACAGGGAGAGACACAGATACGCAGTATTTT. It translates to CASSIQTGRDTDTQYF.

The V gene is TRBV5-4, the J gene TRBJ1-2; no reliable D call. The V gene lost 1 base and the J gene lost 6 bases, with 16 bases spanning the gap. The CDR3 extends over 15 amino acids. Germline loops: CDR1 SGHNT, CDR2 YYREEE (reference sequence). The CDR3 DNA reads TGTGCCAGCAGCTTGTATGTAGGAGGGTTGAATGGCTACACCTTC. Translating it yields CASSLYVGGLNGYTF.

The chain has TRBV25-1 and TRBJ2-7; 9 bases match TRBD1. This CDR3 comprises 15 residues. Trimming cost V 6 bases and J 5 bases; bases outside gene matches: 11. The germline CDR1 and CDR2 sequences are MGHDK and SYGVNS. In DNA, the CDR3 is TGTGCCAGCAGGGATTCCGGGACAGGGTACCACGAGCAGTACTTC. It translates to CASRDSGTGYHEQYF.

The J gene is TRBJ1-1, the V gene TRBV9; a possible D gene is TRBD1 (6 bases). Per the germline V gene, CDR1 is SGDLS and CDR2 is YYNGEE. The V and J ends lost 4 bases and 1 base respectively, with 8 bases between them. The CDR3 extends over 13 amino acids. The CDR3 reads CASSLGQNTEAFF. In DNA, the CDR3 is TGTGCCAGCAGCCTGGGACAGAACACTGAAGCTTTCTTT. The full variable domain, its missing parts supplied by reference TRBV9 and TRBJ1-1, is DSGVTQTPKHLITATGQRVTLRCSPRSGDLSVYWYQQSLDQGLQFLIQYYNGEERAKGNILERFSAQQFPDLHSELNLSSLELGDSALYFCASSLGQNTEAFFGQGTRLTVV.

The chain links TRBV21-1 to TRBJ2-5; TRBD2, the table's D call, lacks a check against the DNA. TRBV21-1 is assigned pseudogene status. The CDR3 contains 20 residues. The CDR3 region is CASSKLYGLRGGASGETQYF. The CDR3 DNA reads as TGTGCCAGCAGCAAACTGTACGGGCTACGGGGGGGGGCATCGGGAGAGACCCAGTACTTC.

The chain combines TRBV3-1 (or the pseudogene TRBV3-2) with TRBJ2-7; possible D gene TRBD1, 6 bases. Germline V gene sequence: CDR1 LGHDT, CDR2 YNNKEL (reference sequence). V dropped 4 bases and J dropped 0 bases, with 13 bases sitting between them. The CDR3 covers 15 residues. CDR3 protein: CASSPGHSSSYEQYF. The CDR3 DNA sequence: TGTGCCAGCAGCCCGGGACACTCGAGCTCCTACGAGCAGTACTTC.

CDR3 nucleotide sequence: TGCGCCAGCAGCCCGGGACTAGCGGGGGGGCTAGATACGCAGTATTTT. It translates to CASSPGLAGGLDTQYF. The J gene is TRBJ2-3, the V gene TRBV5-1; 16 nucleotides agree with TRBD2. Germline lookup yields CDR1 SGHRS and CDR2 YFSETQ. The J segment lost 5 bases and the V segment lost 4 bases, leaving 4 bases of the junction unmatched. The CDR3 is 16 residues long.

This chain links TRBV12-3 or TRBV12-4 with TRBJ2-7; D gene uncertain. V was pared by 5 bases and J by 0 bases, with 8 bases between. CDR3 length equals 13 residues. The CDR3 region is CASSRRSSYEQYF. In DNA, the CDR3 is TGTGCCAGCAGTCGACGGAGCTCCTACGAGCAGTACTTC.

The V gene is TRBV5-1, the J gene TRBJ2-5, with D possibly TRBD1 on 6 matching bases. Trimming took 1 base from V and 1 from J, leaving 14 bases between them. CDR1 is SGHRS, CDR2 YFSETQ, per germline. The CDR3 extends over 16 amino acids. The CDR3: CASSLQGTSPQETQYF. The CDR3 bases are TGCGCCAGCAGCTTGCAGGGGACAAGCCCCCAAGAGACCCAGTACTTC.

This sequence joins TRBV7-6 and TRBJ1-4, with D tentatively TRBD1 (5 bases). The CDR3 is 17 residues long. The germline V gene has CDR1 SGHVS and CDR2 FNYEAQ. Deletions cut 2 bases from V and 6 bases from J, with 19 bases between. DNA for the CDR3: TGTGCCAGCAGCTTATCAGTTGGGGCAGGCGGTTATGAAAAACTGTTTTTT. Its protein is CASSLSVGAGGYEKLFF.

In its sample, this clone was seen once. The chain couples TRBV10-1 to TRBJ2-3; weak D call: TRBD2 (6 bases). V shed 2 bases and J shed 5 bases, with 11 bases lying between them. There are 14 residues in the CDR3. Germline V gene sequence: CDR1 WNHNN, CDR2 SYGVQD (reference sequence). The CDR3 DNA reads TGCGCCAGCAGTGAGGGGGGGAGAGAAGATACGCAGTATTTT. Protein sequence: CASSEGGREDTQYF.